This section outlines one TCR beta chain sequence together with its context. Antigen specificity is unknown. The germline V gene has CDR1 LGHNA and CDR2 YSLEER. This CDR3 has 15 residues. The sample originates from a study of T cells expressing NK-cell markers. About the study: Seven of the eight sequenced donors were classified as HCMV-seropositive, and one was classified as seronegative.

5'RACE template switching with UMIs produced the TCR beta cDNA. TCRdb reworked the 5' RACE reads into one entry per CDR3 protein, no DNA. Its table records under 500,000 distinct CDR3 sequences. Notes on the study in general: The CD3+CD56-NKG2C+ fraction of several donors was also led by these clonotypes.

Sequenced sample: blood T cells: a sorted CD56 or NKG2C T cell subset, CD4+ or CD8+ T cells, or bulk PBMC T cells (not recorded which). The V call is TRBV4-3, the J call TRBJ2-2. The TCR comes from a woman aged 18 to 75 in good health. The CDR3 protein is CASSQVLKNTGELFF.